Listed here are 22 T cell receptor beta chains from one sample, sequenced in a study of cytotoxic CD8 clonotypes in ibrutinib-treated CLL (dated by TCRdb to the early 2020s). To prepare the library, the immunoSEQ multiplex PCR assay was applied. TCRdb mirrors the immuneACCESS table, restricted to in-frame sequences. Some clones are absent from its copies; in checked studies, under half trace to an unresolved V gene, and the reason for the others is unknown. For this sample there are 50,000 to 60,000 clones; over 80% appear just once. Roughly 20% of the sample rests with the top ten. The time point label on this specimen signifies: 20 to 25 months on ibrutinib. Here the sequenced sample was PBMCs, taken after 24 months of ibrutinib treatment. These receptor sequences come from a human donor with chronic lymphocytic leukemia.

The V gene is TRBV28, the J gene TRBJ2-1; 8 nucleotides match TRBD1. The CDR3 is 14 amino acids. The V segment lost 6 bases and the J segment 8 bases; nucleotides outside the gene matches: 9. CDR1 is MDHEN and CDR2 is SYDVKM in the germline V gene. The CDR3 is CASSPQGDGHEQFF. CDR3 DNA sequence: TGTGCCAGCAGCCCACAGGGGGATGGCCATGAGCAGTTCTTC. Combining the CDR3 with reference TRBV28 and TRBJ2-1 gives the whole variable domain DVKVTQSSRYLVKRTGEKVFLECVQDMDHENMFWYRQDPGLGLRLIYFSYDVKMKEKGDIPEGYSVSREKKERFSLILESASTNQTSMYLCASSPQGDGHEQFFGPGTRLTVL.

This chain connects TRBV19 to TRBJ1-2, with D possibly matching TRBD1 (6 bases). Germline assignment: CDR1 LNHDA and CDR2 SQIVND (reference sequence). The CDR3 contains 14 residues. Trimming left V 5 bases short and J 4 bases short, with 14 bases between. Written as DNA, the CDR3 is TGTGCCAGTAGTTCGGGGGGCCGGGTCTATGGCTACACCTTC. It specifies CASSSGGRVYGYTF.

The genes are TRBV25-1 and TRBJ1-2, with D unresolved. Trimming stripped 3 bases from V and 12 bases from J, with 14 bases between. Germline values: CDR1 MGHDK, CDR2 SYGVNS. The CDR3 is 12 amino acids. CDR3 residues: CASSDYAGGHTF. The DNA for the CDR3 is TGTGCCAGCAGTGATTACGCCGGAGGCCACACCTTC.

This clone came up a few times. The chain uses TRBV20-1 and TRBJ1-4; D gene ambiguous. In germline, CDR1 is DFQATT, CDR2 SNEGSKA (reference sequence). The V and J ends lost 3 bases and 5 bases respectively, with 1 base between them. The CDR3 is made up of 10 amino acids. The CDR3 reads CSARNEKLFF. CDR3 DNA: TGCAGTGCTAGGAATGAAAAACTGTTTTTT.

This clone came up once. The V call is TRBV12-5, the J call TRBJ1-2; D unresolved. The CDR3 contains 14 residues. The germline V and J ends were trimmed by 1 base and 7 bases, with 13 bases remaining between them. Germline lookup yields CDR1 LGHNT and CDR2 FRNRAP. The CDR3 DNA reads TGTGCTAGTGGTTTGGAAGACGGTGTGGGTGGCTACACCTTC. This encodes CASGLEDGVGGYTF.

The rearrangement uses TRBV6-5 and TRBJ1-1; 7 bases are a match to TRBD1. The CDR3 is made up of 16 amino acids. CDR1 MNHEY and CDR2 SVGAGI come from the germline V gene. Unmatched junction bases numbered 8, after V lost 1 base and J lost 3 bases. The CDR3 nucleotides read TGTGCCAGCAGTTACTGGGACAGCGATGGAGACACTGAAGCTTTCTTT. Its translation is CASSYWDSDGDTEAFF.

This chain connects TRBV28 to TRBJ1-2; D is undetermined. This CDR3 is 13 amino acids long. V dropped 5 bases and J dropped 4 bases, with 11 bases sitting between them. From germline, CDR1 is MDHEN and CDR2 SYDVKM. In DNA, the CDR3 is TGTGCCAGCAGTCTAGACGGCACCTATGGCTACACCTTC. It codes for CASSLDGTYGYTF.

CDR3 nucleotides: TGTGCCAGCACACTAGACACAGATACGCAGTATTTT. It translates to CASTLDTDTQYF. The chain couples TRBV6-1 to TRBJ2-3; D perhaps matches TRBD2 (5 bases). Germline CDR1 and CDR2: MNHNS and SASEGT. The CDR3 has 12 residues. Trimming removed 7 bases from V and 2 bases from J, with 7 bases in between.

The rearrangement joins TRBV5-1 to TRBJ2-3, with a tentative D call TRBD2 (5 bases). Germline CDR1 SGHRS, CDR2 YFSETQ. CDR3 length: 14 amino acids. Trimming removed 3 bases from V and 0 bases from J, with 8 bases in between. The CDR3 spells CASSWTSSTDTQYF. The CDR3 coding sequence is TGCGCCAGCAGCTGGACTTCTAGCACAGATACGCAGTATTTT.

V is TRBV19 and J is TRBJ1-1; D unclear. Germline V CDR1 and CDR2: LNHDA, SQIVND (reference sequence). The CDR3 length is 14 residues. The ends were cut back, 6 bases at V and 4 bases at J, with 15 bases in the middle. CDR3 DNA: TGTGCCAGTAGCGCGGATCCCCGCGGCACTGAAGCTTTCTTT. This translates into CASSADPRGTEAFF.

This clone was picked up a small number of times. V is TRBV2 and J is TRBJ2-5, with unresolved D. Germline V gives CDR1 SNHLY, CDR2 FYNNEI. V was cut by 10 bases and J by 7 bases, with 10 bases left in between. There are 10 residues in the CDR3. The CDR3 spells CAISRGTQYF. The CDR3 DNA reads TGTGCCATTTCTCGAGGGACCCAGTACTTC.

For the CDR3, the DNA is TGTGCCAGCAAGCGGGAAAGGGGCAATGAGCAGTTCTTC. Translated, it gives CASKRERGNEQFF. V and J are TRBV27 and TRBJ2-1; 7 bases map to TRBD2. Germline V lookup: CDR1 MNHEY, CDR2 SMNVEV (reference sequence). This CDR3 contains 13 residues. V lost 7 bases to trimming and J lost 6 bases; unmatched junction nucleotides: 6.

V is TRBV11-1 and J is TRBJ2-3; 8 nucleotides agree with TRBD2. Germline-derived CDR1 and CDR2 are SGHAT and FQDESV (reference sequence). V dropped 3 bases and J dropped 2; count of bases not matched to a gene: 4. This CDR3 is 15 amino acids long. The CDR3 DNA follows: TGTGCCAGCAGCTTCGGGGGGGTTTTCACAGATACGCAGTATTTT. Its protein product is CASSFGGVFTDTQYF.

This rearrangement joins TRBV18 to TRBJ2-6, with D hard to call. The V end lost 4 bases, the J end lost 0 bases, and 7 bases lay between the germline ends. This CDR3 spans 15 amino acids. Germline V CDR1 and CDR2: KGHSH, LQKENI. The CDR3 DNA is TGTGCCAGCTCACGGGCGGTCTCTGGGGCCAACGTCCTGACTTTC. Its protein product is CASSRAVSGANVLTF.

The chain recombines TRBV28 with TRBJ2-7, with TRBD2 matching 12 bases. Germline V gives CDR1 MDHEN, CDR2 SYDVKM. The CDR3 runs 15 residues. Trimming removed 5 bases from V and 7 bases from J; junction bases left unmatched: 9. CDR3 in amino acids: CASSPIRLAGEEQYF. CDR3 DNA sequence: TGTGCCAGCAGTCCCATAAGACTAGCGGGAGAAGAGCAGTACTTC.

J is TRBJ1-1 and V is TRBV7-2, with TRBD1 matching 9 bases. This CDR3 has 14 amino acids. CDR1 is SGHTA and CDR2 is FQGNSA in the germline V gene. Trimming took 6 bases from V and 6 from J; bases not matched to a gene: 8. The CDR3 bases are TGTGCCAGCAGTTACACAGGGGGCCCGGCTGAAGCTTTCTTT. Translating gives CASSYTGGPAEAFF.

The chain uses TRBV11-2 and TRBJ2-1, with D unresolved. The length of the CDR3 is 13 residues. Trimming removed 5 bases from V and 4 bases from J, with 9 bases in between. Germline V gene data show CDR1 as SGHAT and CDR2 as FQNNGV. CDR3 sequence: CASSHPGYNEQFF. The CDR3 nucleotides read TGTGCCAGCAGCCACCCGGGTTACAATGAGCAGTTCTTC. Looking up the rest from reference TRBV11-2 and TRBJ2-1 gives the full variable domain: EAGVAQSPRYKIIEKRQSVAFWCNPISGHATLYWYQQILGQGPKLLIQFQNNGVVDDSQLPKDRFSAERLKGVDSTLKIQPAKLEDSAVYLCASSHPGYNEQFFGPGTRLTVL.

The chain combines TRBV7-8 with TRBJ2-1, with 7 positions matching TRBD2. The germline V gene has CDR1 SGHVS and CDR2 FQNEAQ. J gave up 4 bases and V 1 base, and 4 bases lay outside the gene matches. The length of the CDR3 is 15 residues. In DNA form, the CDR3 reads TGTGCCAGCAGCTTAGTGCTGGGGGGGTACAATGAGCAGTTCTTC. Its protein is CASSLVLGGYNEQFF.

The chain has TRBV27 and TRBJ2-6; tentatively, D is TRBD1 (6 bases). Germline V CDR1 and CDR2: MNHEY, SMNVEV (reference sequence). The ends were cut back, 7 bases at V and 2 bases at J, with 12 bases in the middle. CDR3 length equals 15 residues. CDR3 bases: TGTGCCAGCAAGCAGGGGAGAGCTGGGGCCAACGTCCTGACTTTC. As protein: CASKQGRAGANVLTF.

CDR3 region: CASSVGVGGETQYF. In DNA form, the CDR3 reads TGTGCCAGCAGCGTAGGGGTAGGTGGGGAGACCCAGTACTTC. The chain has TRBV9 and TRBJ2-5; unclear D gene. This CDR3 region has 14 residues. V was clipped by 0 bases and J by 5 bases, with 11 bases between them. Germline V gene sequence: CDR1 SGDLS, CDR2 YYNGEE.

The chain combines TRBV5-1 with TRBJ2-1, with 8 bases that match TRBD2. The CDR3 loop spans 17 amino acids. Germline V CDR1 and CDR2: SGHRS, YFSETQ. Germline trimming cut 0 bases from V and 6 bases from J; bases unmatched to any gene: 11. The CDR3 is CASSLVPGGRTPNEQFF. CDR3 DNA sequence: TGCGCCAGCAGCTTGGTTCCGGGCGGGAGGACCCCCAATGAGCAGTTCTTC.

V and J are TRBV28 and TRBJ2-7, with D tentatively TRBD1 or TRBD2 (5 bases each). V lost 7 bases to trimming and J lost 7 bases, with 26 bases between them. The CDR3 length is 16 residues. Per germline, CDR1 MDHEN and CDR2 SYDVKM. Here the CDR3 DNA reads TGTGCCAGCATCCCTGCTCCCGGGACCCCATCGCTTGAGCAGTACTTC. It translates to CASIPAPGTPSLEQYF.